This T cell receptor beta chain was observed in a study of cytomegalovirus exposure and HLA in healthy donors. As for the study in general: Within the Caucasian-associated ancestry cluster were 81% of the approximately 400 genotyped donors. Study-level findings and limits: A later analysis appeared to link common viral pathogens to several of the most significant clusters.

The length of the CDR3 is 18 residues. Amplification used 60 Vbeta primers and 13 Jbeta primers. Clones were sequenced by immunoSEQ multiplex PCR, and TCRdb holds only the in-frame ones, with some missing. The data contain around 120,000 clones, 79% of them singletons. Worth noting for this clone: Its cognate antigen is unknown.

Samples came from healthy bone marrow donors. The TCR originated in a man between 18 and 29 years old in good health and CMV-seronegative. The sequencing sample was made of PBMCs. The rearrangement uses TRBV1 and TRBJ2-1; the table's D gene call, TRBD2, was not cross checked with the DNA. TRBV1 is designated a pseudogene. This CDR3 reads CTSRATMKTSGGYNEQFF. DNA of the CDR3: TGCACCAGCAGAGCCACTATGAAGACTAGCGGGGGCTACAATGAGCAGTTCTTC.